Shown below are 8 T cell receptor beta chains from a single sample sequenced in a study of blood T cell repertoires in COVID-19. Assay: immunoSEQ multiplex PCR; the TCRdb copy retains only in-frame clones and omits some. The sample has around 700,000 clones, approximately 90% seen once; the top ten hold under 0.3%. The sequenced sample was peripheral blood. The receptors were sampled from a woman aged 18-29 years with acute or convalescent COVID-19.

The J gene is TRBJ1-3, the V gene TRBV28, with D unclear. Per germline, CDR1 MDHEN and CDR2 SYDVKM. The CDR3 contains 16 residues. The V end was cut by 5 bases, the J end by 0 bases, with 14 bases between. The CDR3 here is CASSPPRVHSGNTIYF. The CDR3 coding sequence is TGTGCCAGCAGTCCCCCCCGAGTTCACTCTGGAAACACCATATATTTT.

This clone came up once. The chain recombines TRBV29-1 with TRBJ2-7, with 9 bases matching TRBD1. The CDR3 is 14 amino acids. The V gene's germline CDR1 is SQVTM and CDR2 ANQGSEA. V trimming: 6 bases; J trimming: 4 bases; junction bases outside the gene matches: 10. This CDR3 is CSVGAWDREYEQYF. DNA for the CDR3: TGCAGCGTGGGCGCATGGGACAGGGAATACGAGCAGTACTTC.

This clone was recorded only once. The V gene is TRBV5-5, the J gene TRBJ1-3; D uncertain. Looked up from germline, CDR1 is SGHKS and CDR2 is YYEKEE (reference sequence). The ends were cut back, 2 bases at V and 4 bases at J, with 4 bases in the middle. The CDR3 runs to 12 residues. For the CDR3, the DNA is TGTGCCAGCAGCTTAGCCGGAAACACCATATATTTT. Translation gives CASSLAGNTIYF.

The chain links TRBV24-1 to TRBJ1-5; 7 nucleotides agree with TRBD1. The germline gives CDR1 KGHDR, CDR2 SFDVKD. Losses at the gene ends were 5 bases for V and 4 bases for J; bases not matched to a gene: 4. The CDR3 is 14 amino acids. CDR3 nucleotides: TGTGCCACCAGTGGGACAGGACGAAATCAGCCCCAGCATTTT. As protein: CATSGTGRNQPQHF.

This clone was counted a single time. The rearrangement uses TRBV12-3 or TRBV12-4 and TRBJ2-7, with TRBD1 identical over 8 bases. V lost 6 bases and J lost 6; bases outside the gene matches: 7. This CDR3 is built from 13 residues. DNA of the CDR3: TGTGCCAGCAGATCTGACAGGGGTCCCGAGCAGTACTTC. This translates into CASRSDRGPEQYF.

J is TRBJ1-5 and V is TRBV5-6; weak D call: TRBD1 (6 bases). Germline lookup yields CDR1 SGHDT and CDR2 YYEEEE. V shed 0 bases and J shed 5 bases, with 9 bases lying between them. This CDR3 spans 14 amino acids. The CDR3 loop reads CASSLGAGDQPQHF. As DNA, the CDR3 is TGTGCCAGCAGCTTGGGGGCAGGGGATCAGCCCCAGCATTTT.

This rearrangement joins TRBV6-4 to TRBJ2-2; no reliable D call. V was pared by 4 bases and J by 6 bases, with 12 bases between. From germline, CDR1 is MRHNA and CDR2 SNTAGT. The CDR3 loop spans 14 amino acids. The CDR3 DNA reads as TGTGCCAGCAGTGTCTACCCCCAATCCGGGGAGCTGTTTTTT. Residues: CASSVYPQSGELFF.

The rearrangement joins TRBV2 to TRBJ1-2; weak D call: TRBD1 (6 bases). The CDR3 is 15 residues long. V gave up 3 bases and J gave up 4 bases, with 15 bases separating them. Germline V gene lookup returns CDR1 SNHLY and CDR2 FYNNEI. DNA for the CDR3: TGTGCCAGCAGTGATTACTCGACAGGACCCTATGGCTACACCTTC. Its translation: CASSDYSTGPYGYTF.